Listed below are T cell receptor beta chains from one sample, sequenced in a study of early T cells in non-severe SARS-CoV-2 infection. TCRdb passed the 5' RACE reads through MiXCR, listing each CDR3 protein once. Of over 50,000 distinct CDR3 sequences in the sample, around 8% were seen once. Input material: whole blood. All receptors come from an adult who was a healthcare worker with PCR-confirmed SARS-CoV-2 infection or an uninfected control (not recorded which). The CDR3 runs from the conserved cysteine through the conserved F or W. The order of the fields is D gene, J gene, V gene, CDR3 protein. The D gene is left open where the match is weak.

TRBD1,TRBJ1-2,TRBV11-2,CASSRGGQGAFNYGYTF
TRBD1,TRBJ2-7,TRBV20-1,CSARLGQGAFYEQYF
TRBD2,TRBJ2-7,TRBV18,CASSIGSGGTSYEQYF
-,TRBJ2-7,TRBV6-5,CASSYGQSSYEQYF
-,TRBJ2-4,TRBV28,CASSPTQLAKNIQYF
-,TRBJ2-1,TRBV19,CASSIGSHNEQFF
-,TRBJ1-1,TRBV29-1,CSVGGSMNTEAFF
-,TRBJ1-6,TRBV6-5,CASSYGTYNSPLHF
TRBD1,TRBJ2-5,TRBV6-1,CASATGGKGETQYF
-,TRBJ1-1,TRBV7-2,CASSRRVGTEAFF
-,TRBJ1-1,TRBV9,CASSAAMNTEAFF
TRBD2,TRBJ2-3,TRBV24-1,CATSEQGLAGGADTQYF
-,TRBJ1-2,TRBV27,CASSTTGTVYGYTF
-,TRBJ1-3,TRBV9,CASSVQGISGNTIYF
-,TRBJ2-2,TRBV20-1,CSAPTTGTTGELFF
TRBD1,TRBJ1-5,TRBV7-8,CASSLTGVGTQPQHF
-,TRBJ1-1,TRBV5-6,CASSLLDRTNTEAFF
TRBD2,TRBJ2-3,TRBV20-1,CSARAPSGGSTDTQYF
-,TRBJ1-2,TRBV6-6,CAGSPRGGGGGYTF
TRBD2,TRBJ2-2,TRBV7-9,CASSSTSGFYTGELFF
-,TRBJ1-2,TRBV29-1,CSVEVGRDYGYTF
TRBD2,TRBJ2-1,TRBV20-1,CSAKKGTSGAGGEQFF
TRBD1,TRBJ2-3,TRBV7-6,CASSRDRAPDTQYF
TRBD1,TRBJ2-7,TRBV12-5,CASGLVGQGAMNEQYF
-,TRBJ1-2,TRBV28,CVSSSDRGYTF